Listed below are T cell receptor beta chains from one sample, sequenced in a study of blood T cell repertoires in COVID-19. Using immunoSEQ multiplex PCR, the repertoire was profiled, and TCRdb retains in-frame clones only, with some absent. The repertoire holds about 220,000 clones, 65% to 90% seen once, with approximately 4.8% in the top ten. Sequencing was carried out using peripheral blood. The origin of the receptors is a woman aged 70-85 years with acute or convalescent COVID-19. Each CDR3 is given with its conserved first and last residue. D genes are given only for firm matches. The size field is filled for only some rows; it gives once, few, many or a size class.

v_call: TRBV28
clone_size: -
d_call: -
j_call: TRBJ1-5
cdr3_nt: TGTGCCAGCAGTTTACTGACAGGAGCAAATCAGCCCCAGCATTTT
cdr3_aa: CASSLLTGANQPQHF

v_call: TRBV5-1
clone_size: -
d_call: -
j_call: TRBJ2-3
cdr3_nt: TGCGCCAGCAGCCTCTCGGTGGGCCCAGATACGCAGTATTTT
cdr3_aa: CASSLSVGPDTQYF

v_call: TRBV7-9
clone_size: -
d_call: TRBD2
j_call: TRBJ2-7
cdr3_nt: TGTGCCAGCAGCTCCAAATCGGGGGGAGTTGTCGAGCAGTACTTC
cdr3_aa: CASSSKSGGVVEQYF

v_call: TRBV24-1
clone_size: -
d_call: TRBD2
j_call: TRBJ2-5
cdr3_nt: TGTGCCACCAGTGAGCGGGGGGGCCAAGAGACCCAGTACTTC
cdr3_aa: CATSERGGQETQYF

v_call: TRBV19
clone_size: -
d_call: TRBD1
j_call: TRBJ1-2
cdr3_nt: TGTGCCAGTAGTACAGGACAGGGGTATGGCTACACCTTC
cdr3_aa: CASSTGQGYGYTF

v_call: TRBV12-3/TRBV12-4
clone_size: -
d_call: -
j_call: TRBJ2-4
cdr3_nt: TGTGCCAGCAGTTTTTCTGAAAACATTCAGTACTTC
cdr3_aa: CASSFSENIQYF

v_call: TRBV7-2
clone_size: -
d_call: TRBD1
j_call: TRBJ1-5
cdr3_nt: TGTGCCAGCAGCCAGACAGGGGGGGCCCAGCATTTT
cdr3_aa: CASSQTGGAQHF

v_call: TRBV4-1
clone_size: -
d_call: -
j_call: TRBJ1-2
cdr3_nt: TGCGCCAGCAGCCCCGGGGGAGTCCCAAGCCGTGGCTACACCTTC
cdr3_aa: CASSPGGVPSRGYTF

v_call: TRBV28
clone_size: -
d_call: -
j_call: TRBJ1-2
cdr3_nt: TGTGCCAGCAGCCGTGACAACAACTATGGCTACACCTTC
cdr3_aa: CASSRDNNYGYTF

v_call: TRBV11-2
clone_size: once
d_call: -
j_call: TRBJ2-2
cdr3_nt: TGTGCCAGCAGCTTAGTAGGGGTCACCGGGGAGCTGTTTTTT
cdr3_aa: CASSLVGVTGELFF

v_call: TRBV7-6
clone_size: -
d_call: TRBD1
j_call: TRBJ1-4
cdr3_nt: TGTGCCAGCAGCAGAAAGACAGGGAATGAAAAACTGTTTTTT
cdr3_aa: CASSRKTGNEKLFF

v_call: TRBV27
clone_size: -
d_call: -
j_call: TRBJ1-2
cdr3_nt: TGTGCCAGCAGTTTCGGGGTGTACTATGGCTACACCTTC
cdr3_aa: CASSFGVYYGYTF

v_call: TRBV4-2
clone_size: -
d_call: -
j_call: TRBJ1-4
cdr3_nt: TGTGCCAGCAGCCAAGCCCCGGGACAAACTAATGAAAAACTGTTTTTT
cdr3_aa: CASSQAPGQTNEKLFF

v_call: TRBV4-1
clone_size: -
d_call: -
j_call: TRBJ1-5
cdr3_nt: TGCGCCAGCAGCCAAGTTTCAGGGGTGAATCAGCCCCAGCATTTT
cdr3_aa: CASSQVSGVNQPQHF

v_call: TRBV19
clone_size: -
d_call: -
j_call: TRBJ1-1
cdr3_nt: TGTGCCAGTAGTATCCACAGGGATTCGAACACTGAAGCTTTCTTT
cdr3_aa: CASSIHRDSNTEAFF

v_call: TRBV18
clone_size: once
d_call: -
j_call: TRBJ1-2
cdr3_nt: TGTGCCAGCTCACCAACCCGGAATGGGGAGTATGGCTACACCTTC
cdr3_aa: CASSPTRNGEYGYTF

v_call: TRBV20-1
clone_size: once
d_call: -
j_call: TRBJ1-1
cdr3_nt: TGCAGTGCTAGAGACGTCCCTGAAGCTTTCTTT
cdr3_aa: CSARDVPEAFF